One sample yielded the 5 T cell receptor beta chains listed below, sequenced in a study of blood T cell repertoires in COVID-19. The method was immunoSEQ multiplex PCR; TCRdb's version includes in-frame clones alone and lacks a portion of them. This table holds some 120,000 clones, about 80% found once. Input material: peripheral blood. The origin of the receptors is a woman aged 55-69 years with acute or convalescent COVID-19.

In this sample, this clone turned up a few times. The chain employs TRBV27 and TRBJ2-4; 7 bases are a match to TRBD1. The CDR3 is 13 residues long. Germline CDR1 and CDR2: MNHEY and SMNVEV (reference sequence). V lost 6 bases and J lost 5; bases outside the gene matches: 4. DNA for the CDR3: TGTGCCAGCAGGAGGACAGGTGAAAACATTCAGTACTTC. It translates to CASRRTGENIQYF.

The chain carries TRBV14 and TRBJ2-2, with D possibly matching TRBD2 (6 bases). Trimming took off 4 bases at V and 2 bases at J, with 11 bases between the two ends. Looked up from germline, CDR1 is SGHDN and CDR2 is FVKESK. This CDR3 has 15 amino acids. CDR3 protein: CASSPSGVNTGELFF. DNA for the CDR3: TGTGCCAGCAGCCCTTCGGGGGTCAACACCGGGGAGCTGTTTTTT.

The gene calls are TRBV19 and TRBJ1-1; the D gene is possibly TRBD1 (5 bases). V gave up 7 bases and J gave up 3 bases, with 15 bases separating them. The CDR3 has 14 amino acids. Germline V gives CDR1 LNHDA, CDR2 SQIVND (reference sequence). CDR3 nucleotide sequence: TGTGCCAGTACCGCGTATGTCAGGGACACTGAAGCTTTCTTT. As protein: CASTAYVRDTEAFF.

V usage is TRBV4-1 and J usage is TRBJ2-1; D call uncertain. The CDR3 spans 13 residues. Germline V gene data show CDR1 as MGHRA and CDR2 as YSYEKL. V was pared by 4 bases and J by 5 bases, with 9 bases between. In DNA form, the CDR3 reads TGCGCCAGCAGCCCTTCCCGGGACAATGAGCAGTTCTTC. Translation gives CASSPSRDNEQFF.

The CDR3 spells CASSPRDTSYGYTF. In nucleotides, the CDR3 is TGTGCCAGCAGTCCAAGGGACACTTCCTATGGCTACACCTTC. The chain joins TRBV27 to TRBJ1-2, with D tentatively TRBD1 (6 bases). V was clipped by 5 bases and J by 4 bases, with 14 bases between them. Germline assignment: CDR1 MNHEY and CDR2 SMNVEV (reference sequence). This CDR3 is 14 amino acids long.